Presented here are 2 T cell receptor beta chains from one specimen sequenced in a study of identical twins. One entry per CDR3 protein, called by TCRdb with MiXCR from the 5' RACE reads. The sample has 1.5 million to 2 million distinct CDR3 sequences, more than 30% seen once. The specimen sequenced was cord blood. These receptor sequences come from a newborn girl in good health.

This clonotype was detected only a few times. This chain uses TRBV20-1 with TRBJ2-3; 8 positions agree with TRBD2. After removal of 3 bases from V and 6 bases from J, the junction contained 8 bases not matched to a gene. This CDR3 is 14 amino acids long. The germline V gene has CDR1 DFQATT and CDR2 SNEGSKA (reference sequence). The CDR3 region is CSASRAGVSDTQYF. DNA for the CDR3: TGCAGTGCTAGCAGAGCGGGGGTATCCGATACGCAGTATTTT.

Notes on this clonotype: The junction departs from germline at one end; a sequencing error may be responsible. The V call is TRBV20-1, the J call TRBJ2-3; 7 bases agree with TRBD2. CDR1 is DFQATT and CDR2 is SNEGSKA in the germline V gene (reference sequence). The CDR3 runs 15 residues. Here the CDR3 DNA reads TGCTGTGCTTGCGGGAGATCAGGTGGCACAGATACGCAGTATTTT. It is translated as CCACGRSGGTDTQYF.